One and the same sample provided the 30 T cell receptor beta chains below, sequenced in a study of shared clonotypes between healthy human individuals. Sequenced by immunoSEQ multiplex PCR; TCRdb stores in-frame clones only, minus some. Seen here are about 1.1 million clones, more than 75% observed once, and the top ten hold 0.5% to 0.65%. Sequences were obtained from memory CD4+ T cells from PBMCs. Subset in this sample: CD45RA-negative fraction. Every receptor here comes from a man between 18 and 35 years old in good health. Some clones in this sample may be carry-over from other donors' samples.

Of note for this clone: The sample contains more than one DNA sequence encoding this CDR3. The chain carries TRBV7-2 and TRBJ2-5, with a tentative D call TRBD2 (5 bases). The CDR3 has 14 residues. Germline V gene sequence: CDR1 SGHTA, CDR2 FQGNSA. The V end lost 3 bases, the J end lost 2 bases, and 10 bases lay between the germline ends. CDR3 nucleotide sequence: TGTGCCAGCAGCTTCCAGCGAGGGCAAGAGACCCAGTACTTC. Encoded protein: CASSFQRGQETQYF. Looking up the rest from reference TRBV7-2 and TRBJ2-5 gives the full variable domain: GAGVSQSPSNKVTEKGKDVELRCDPISGHTALYWYRQSLGQGLEFLIYFQGNSAPDKSGLPSDRFSAERTGGSVSTLTIQRTQQEDSAVYLCASSFQRGQETQYFGPGTRLLVL.

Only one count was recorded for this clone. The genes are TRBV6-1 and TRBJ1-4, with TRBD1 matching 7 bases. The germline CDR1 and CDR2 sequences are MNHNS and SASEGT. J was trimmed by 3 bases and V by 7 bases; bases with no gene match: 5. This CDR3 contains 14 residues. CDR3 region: CASTRGTANEKLFF. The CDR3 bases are TGTGCCAGCACTCGTGGGACAGCTAATGAAAAACTGTTTTTT.

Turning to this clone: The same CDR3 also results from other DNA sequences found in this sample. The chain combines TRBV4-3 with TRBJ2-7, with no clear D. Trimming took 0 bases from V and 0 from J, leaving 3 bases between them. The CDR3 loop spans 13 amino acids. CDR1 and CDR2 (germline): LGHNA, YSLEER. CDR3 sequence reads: CASSQEGSYEQYF. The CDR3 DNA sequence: TGCGCCAGCAGCCAAGAAGGCTCCTACGAGCAGTACTTC.

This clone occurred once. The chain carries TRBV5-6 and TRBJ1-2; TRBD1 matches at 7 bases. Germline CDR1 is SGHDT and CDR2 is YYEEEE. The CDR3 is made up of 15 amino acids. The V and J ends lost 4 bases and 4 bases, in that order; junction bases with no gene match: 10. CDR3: CASSLNRGSAYGYTF. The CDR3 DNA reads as TGTGCCAGCAGCCTGAACAGGGGTTCTGCCTATGGCTACACCTTC. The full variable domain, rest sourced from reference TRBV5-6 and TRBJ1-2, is DAGVTQSPTHLIKTRGQQVTLRCSPKSGHDTVSWYQQALGQGPQFIFQYYEEEERQRGNFPDRFSGHQFPNYSSELNVNALLLGDSALYLCASSLNRGSAYGYTFGSGTRLTVV.

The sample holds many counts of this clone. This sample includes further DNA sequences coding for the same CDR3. The CDR3: CSISGVDGYTF. The CDR3 DNA reads TGCTCTATTTCGGGAGTCGATGGCTACACCTTC. The gene calls are TRBV29-1 and TRBJ1-2; D is uncertain. CDR3 length: 11 residues. Germline V lookup: CDR1 SQVTM, CDR2 ANQGSEA.

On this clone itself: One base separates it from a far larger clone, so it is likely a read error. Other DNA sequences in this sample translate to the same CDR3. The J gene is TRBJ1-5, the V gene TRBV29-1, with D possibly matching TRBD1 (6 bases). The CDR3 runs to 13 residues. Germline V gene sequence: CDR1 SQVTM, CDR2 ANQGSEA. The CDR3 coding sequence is TGCAGCGTTGCTGGCAGGGGAGATCAACCCCAGCATTTT. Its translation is CSVAGRGDQPQHF.

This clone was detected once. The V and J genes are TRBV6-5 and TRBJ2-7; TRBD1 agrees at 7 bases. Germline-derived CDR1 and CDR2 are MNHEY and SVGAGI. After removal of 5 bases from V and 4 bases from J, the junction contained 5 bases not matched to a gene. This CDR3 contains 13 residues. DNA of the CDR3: TGTGCCAGCAGTACCGGGACAGCGTACGAGCAGTACTTC. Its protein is CASSTGTAYEQYF.

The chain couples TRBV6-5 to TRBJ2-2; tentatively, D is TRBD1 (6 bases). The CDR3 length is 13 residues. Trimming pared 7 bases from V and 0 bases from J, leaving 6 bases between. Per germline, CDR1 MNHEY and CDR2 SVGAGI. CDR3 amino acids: CASKGANTGELFF. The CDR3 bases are TGTGCCAGCAAGGGGGCGAACACCGGGGAGCTGTTTTTT.

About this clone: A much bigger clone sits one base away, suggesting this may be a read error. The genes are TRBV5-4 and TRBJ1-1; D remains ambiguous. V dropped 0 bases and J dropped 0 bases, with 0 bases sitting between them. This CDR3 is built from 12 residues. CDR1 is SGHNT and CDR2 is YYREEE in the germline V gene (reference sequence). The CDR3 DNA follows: TGTGCCAGCAGCTTGGTGAACACTGAAGCTTTCTTT. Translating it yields CASSLVNTEAFF.

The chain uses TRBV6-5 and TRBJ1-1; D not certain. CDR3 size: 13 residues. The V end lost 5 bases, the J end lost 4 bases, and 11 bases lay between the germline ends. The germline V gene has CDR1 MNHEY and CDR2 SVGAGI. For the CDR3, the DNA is TGTGCCAGCAGTGACCTCCTGGCCACTGAAGCTTTCTTT. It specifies CASSDLLATEAFF.

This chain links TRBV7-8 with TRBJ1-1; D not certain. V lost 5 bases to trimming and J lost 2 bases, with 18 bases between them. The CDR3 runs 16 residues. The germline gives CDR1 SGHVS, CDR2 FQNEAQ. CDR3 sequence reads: CASSPLPTGINTEAFF. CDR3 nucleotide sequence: TGTGCCAGCAGCCCGTTACCGACGGGGATAAACACTGAAGCTTTCTTT.

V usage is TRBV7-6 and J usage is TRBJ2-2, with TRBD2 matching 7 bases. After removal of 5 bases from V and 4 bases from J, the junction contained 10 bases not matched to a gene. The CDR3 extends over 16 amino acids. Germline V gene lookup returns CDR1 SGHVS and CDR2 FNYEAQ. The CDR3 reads CASSLSGRAGTGELFF. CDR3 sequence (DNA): TGTGCCAGCAGCCTCTCGGGGAGGGCGGGCACCGGGGAGCTGTTTTTT. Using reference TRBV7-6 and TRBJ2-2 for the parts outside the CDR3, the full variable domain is GAGVSQSPRYKVTKRGQDVALRCDPISGHVSLYWYRQALGQGPEFLTYFNYEAQQDKSGLPNDRFSAERPEGSISTLTIQRTEQRDSAMYRCASSLSGRAGTGELFFGEGSRLTVL.

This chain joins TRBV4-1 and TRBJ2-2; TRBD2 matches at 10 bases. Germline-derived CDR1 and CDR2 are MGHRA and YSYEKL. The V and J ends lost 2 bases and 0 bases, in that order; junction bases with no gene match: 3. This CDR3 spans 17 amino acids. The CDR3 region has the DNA TGCGCCAGCAGCCAAATAGGGACTAGCGCGAACACCGGGGAGCTGTTTTTT. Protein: CASSQIGTSANTGELFF.

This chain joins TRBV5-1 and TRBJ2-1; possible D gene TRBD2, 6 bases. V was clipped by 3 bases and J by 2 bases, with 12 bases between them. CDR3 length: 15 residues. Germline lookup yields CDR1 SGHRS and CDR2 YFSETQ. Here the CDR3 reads CASSSRVAAYNEQFF. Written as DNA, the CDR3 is TGCGCCAGCAGCTCCCGGGTAGCGGCCTACAATGAGCAGTTCTTC.

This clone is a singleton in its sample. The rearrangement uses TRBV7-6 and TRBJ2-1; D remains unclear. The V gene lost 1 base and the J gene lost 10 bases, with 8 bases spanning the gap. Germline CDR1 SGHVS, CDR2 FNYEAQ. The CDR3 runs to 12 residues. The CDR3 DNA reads TGTGCCAGCAGCTTAGTGGCGTCAGAGCAGTTCTTC. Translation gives CASSLVASEQFF.

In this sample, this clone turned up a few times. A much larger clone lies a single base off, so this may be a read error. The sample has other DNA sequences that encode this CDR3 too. CDR3 coding DNA: TGTGCCAGCAGTTTACAGGGGAGCAATCAGCCCCAGCATTTT. Translating gives CASSLQGSNQPQHF. The chain couples TRBV27 to TRBJ1-5, with a weak D call TRBD1 (6 bases). Looked up from germline, CDR1 is MNHEY and CDR2 is SMNVEV (reference sequence). Trimming cost V 2 bases and J 1 base, with 6 bases left between them. The CDR3 has 14 residues.

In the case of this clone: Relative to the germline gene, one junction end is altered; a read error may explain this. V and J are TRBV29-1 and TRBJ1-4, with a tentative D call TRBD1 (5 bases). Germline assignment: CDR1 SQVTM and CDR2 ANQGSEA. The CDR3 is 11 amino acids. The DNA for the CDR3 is TGCAGCGCCGGGACCTATGAGAAACTGTTTTTT. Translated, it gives CSAGTYEKLFF. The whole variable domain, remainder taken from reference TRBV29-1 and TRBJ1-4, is SAVISQKPSRDICQRGTSLTIQCQVDSQVTMMFWYRQQPGQSLTLIATANQGSEATYESGFVIDKFPISRPNLTFSTLTVSNMSPEDSSIYLCSAGTYEKLFFGSGTQLSVL.

CDR3 bases: TGTGCCAGCCTTAACACCGGGGAGCTGTTTTTT. Translating gives CASLNTGELFF. The rearrangement joins TRBV6-1 to TRBJ2-2; D call uncertain. V gave up 8 bases and J gave up 2 bases, with 3 bases separating them. Per germline, CDR1 MNHNS and CDR2 SASEGT. The CDR3 is 11 residues long.

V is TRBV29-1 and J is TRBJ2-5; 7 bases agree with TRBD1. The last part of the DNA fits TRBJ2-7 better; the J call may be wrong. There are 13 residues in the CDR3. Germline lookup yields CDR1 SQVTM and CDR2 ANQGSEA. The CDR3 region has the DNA TGCAGCGCTGTGACAGGGAGCTCCTACGAGCAGTACTTC. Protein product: CSAVTGSSYEQYF.

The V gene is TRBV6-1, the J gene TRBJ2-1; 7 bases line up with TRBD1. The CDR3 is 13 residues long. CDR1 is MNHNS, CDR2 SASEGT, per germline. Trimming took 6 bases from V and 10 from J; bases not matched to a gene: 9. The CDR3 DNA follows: TGTGCCAGCAGCCCGGACAGGCCAGCCGAGCAGTTCTTC. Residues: CASSPDRPAEQFF.

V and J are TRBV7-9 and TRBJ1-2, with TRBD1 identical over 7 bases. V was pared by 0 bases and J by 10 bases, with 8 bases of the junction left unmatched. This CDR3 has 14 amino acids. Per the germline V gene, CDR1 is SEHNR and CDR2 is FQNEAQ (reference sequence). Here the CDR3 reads CASSLARAGGPYTF. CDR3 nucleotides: TGTGCCAGCAGCTTAGCGCGGGCAGGGGGGCCCTACACCTTC.

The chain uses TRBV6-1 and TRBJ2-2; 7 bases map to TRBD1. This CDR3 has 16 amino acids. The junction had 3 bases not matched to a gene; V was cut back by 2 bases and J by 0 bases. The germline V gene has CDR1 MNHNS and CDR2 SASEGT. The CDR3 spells CASSEQQGSNTGELFF. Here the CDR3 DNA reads TGTGCCAGCAGTGAACAACAGGGGTCGAACACCGGGGAGCTGTTTTTT.

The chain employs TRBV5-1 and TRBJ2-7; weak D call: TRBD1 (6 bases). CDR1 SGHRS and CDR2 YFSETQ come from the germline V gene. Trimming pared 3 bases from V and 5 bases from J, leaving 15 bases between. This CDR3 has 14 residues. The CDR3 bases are TGCGCCAGCAGCTCGAGTACTACAGGGAACGAGCAGTACTTC. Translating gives CASSSSTTGNEQYF.

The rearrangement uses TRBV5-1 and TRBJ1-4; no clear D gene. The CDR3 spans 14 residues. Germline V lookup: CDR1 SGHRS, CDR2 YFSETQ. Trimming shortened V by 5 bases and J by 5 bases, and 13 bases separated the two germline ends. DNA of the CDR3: TGCGCCAGCAGACTACTCGGGGAAAATGAAAAACTGTTTTTT. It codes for CASRLLGENEKLFF.

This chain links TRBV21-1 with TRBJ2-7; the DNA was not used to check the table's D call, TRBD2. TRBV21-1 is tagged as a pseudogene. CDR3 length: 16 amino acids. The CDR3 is CASSKAGTITPYEQYF. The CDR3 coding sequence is TGTGCCAGCAGCAAAGCTGGGACTATCACTCCCTACGAGCAGTACTTC.

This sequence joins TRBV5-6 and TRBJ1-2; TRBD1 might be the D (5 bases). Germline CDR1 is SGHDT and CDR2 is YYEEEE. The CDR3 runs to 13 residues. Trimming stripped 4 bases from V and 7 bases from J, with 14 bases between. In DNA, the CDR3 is TGTGCCAGCAGCCAGAGGGCCGGGACTGGCTACACCTTC. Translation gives CASSQRAGTGYTF.

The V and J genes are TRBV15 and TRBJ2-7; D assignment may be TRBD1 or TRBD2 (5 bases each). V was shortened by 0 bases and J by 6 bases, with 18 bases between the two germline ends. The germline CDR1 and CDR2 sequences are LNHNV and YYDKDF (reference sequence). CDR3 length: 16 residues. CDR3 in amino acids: CATSRDNPAAGTEQYF. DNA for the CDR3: TGTGCCACCAGCAGAGATAATCCAGCCGCAGGGACCGAGCAGTACTTC.

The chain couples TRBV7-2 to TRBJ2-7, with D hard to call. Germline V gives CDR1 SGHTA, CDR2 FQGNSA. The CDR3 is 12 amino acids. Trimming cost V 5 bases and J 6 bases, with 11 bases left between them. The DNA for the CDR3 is TGTGCCAGCAGCCGCCTTTTAAGCGAGCAGTACTTC. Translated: CASSRLLSEQYF.

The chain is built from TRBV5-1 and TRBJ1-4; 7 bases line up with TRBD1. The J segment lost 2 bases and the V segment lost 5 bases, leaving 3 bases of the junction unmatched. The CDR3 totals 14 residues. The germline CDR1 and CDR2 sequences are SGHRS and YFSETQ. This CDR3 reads CASRQGSTNEKLFF. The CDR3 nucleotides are TGCGCCAGCAGACAGGGGTCGACTAATGAAAAACTGTTTTTT.

The CDR3 DNA is TGTGCCAGCAGTGAAGCGCTTCATCAACAGCCCCAGCATTTT. Encoded protein: CASSEALHQQPQHF. The chain couples TRBV6-1 to TRBJ1-5; D gene ambiguous. The CDR3 runs to 14 residues. Germline V gene sequence: CDR1 MNHNS, CDR2 SASEGT. V lost 0 bases and J 7 bases, leaving 10 bases between the germline ends.